This entry lists 5 T cell receptor beta chains sequenced from one sample in a study of control samples from healthy donors and cancer patients (TCRdb year 2020). Libraries were made using the immunoSEQ multiplex PCR assay. This immuneACCESS table, as held by TCRdb, lists in-frame sequences with V and J called but not all clones. Of the missing ones, under half trace to an unresolved V gene in checked studies; the others have no known cause. This sample holds over 90,000 clones; about 91% were observed only once. Under 2.5% of the sample is in the top ten clones. The sample comprised blood. Source of these receptors: a woman aged 18-35 years in good health.

V gene TRBV27 combines with J gene TRBJ2-1; 13 nucleotides agree with TRBD2. V trimming: 3 bases; J trimming: 8 bases; junction bases outside the gene matches: 19. The CDR3 is 20 amino acids. The germline V gene has CDR1 MNHEY and CDR2 SMNVEV (reference sequence). The CDR3 region has the DNA TGTGCCAGCAGTTTTTTTGGAGGACTAGCGGGGGAAAACCGGGGGTATGAGCAGTTCTTC. Its protein product is CASSFFGGLAGENRGYEQFF.

The chain has TRBV10-3 and TRBJ2-7; D remains unclear. CDR3 length equals 13 residues. CDR1 is ENHRY and CDR2 is SYGVKD in the germline V gene. V dropped 2 bases and J dropped 2 bases, with 7 bases sitting between them. The CDR3 coding sequence is TGTGCCATCAGTGAGAAACCTACCTACGAGCAGTACTTC. This sequence encodes CAISEKPTYEQYF.

The chain uses TRBV24-1 and TRBJ1-5, with D possibly TRBD1 on 5 matching bases. CDR1 and CDR2 from the germline V gene are KGHDR and SFDVKD. Trimming took off 4 bases at V and 8 bases at J, with 11 bases between the two ends. The CDR3 is made up of 13 amino acids. CDR3 DNA: TGTGCCACCAGTGAGGGGGGTGTGGAGCCCCAGCATTTT. As protein: CATSEGGVEPQHF.

This chain links TRBV11-2 with TRBJ2-2, with no clear D. This CDR3 region has 13 residues. With 2 bases removed from V and 6 bases from J, the gap between germline ends came to 7 bases. Germline V lookup: CDR1 SGHAT, CDR2 FQNNGV. CDR3 region: CASSLQRAGELFF. The CDR3 region has the DNA TGTGCCAGCAGCTTACAGAGAGCCGGGGAGCTGTTTTTT.

The chain combines TRBV3-1 (or the pseudogene TRBV3-2) with TRBJ1-2, with D unresolved. The CDR3 is made up of 15 amino acids. V was clipped by 2 bases and J by 4 bases, with 14 bases between them. The germline V gene has CDR1 LGHDT and CDR2 YNNKEL (reference sequence). For the CDR3, the DNA is TGTGCCAGCAGCCAAACACTCCGGGAGATCTATGGCTACACCTTC. Translation: CASSQTLREIYGYTF.